This TCR beta chain is from a study of HIV-infected children after antiretroviral therapy interruption. About the study: In continuous treatment, analyzed samples were from weeks 0, 48 and 150. Study observations and caveats: Naive CD4+ CDR3 sharing between time points fell after interruption began.

Unique molecular identifiers were included in an RNA-based 3' RACE TCR library. TCRdb reanalysed the 3' RACE reads using MiXCR and keeps one entry per CDR3 protein. The sample has over 35,000 distinct CDR3 sequences, just over 6.5% seen once; the top ten hold approximately 0.97%. Remarks on this clonotype: The antigen remains unidentified.

Described treatment: PENTA 11 planned treatment interruption arm or continuous ART arm. From thawed PBMCs, naive CD4+ CD45RA+ CD45RO- T cells were sorted. Trimming pared 1 base from V and 5 bases from J, leaving 11 bases between. Germline assignment: CDR1 MDHEN and CDR2 SYDVKM. This CDR3 is 14 amino acids long. The sequence was collected from a pool of human donors with HIV. The rearrangement joins TRBV28 to TRBJ1-1, with D possibly TRBD1 on 5 matching bases. This sample comprised CD45RA+ CD4+ T cells from PBMCs, pooled from several time points, obtained from a donor given antiretroviral therapy, either interrupted or continuous. Subset reported: naive CD4+ CD45RA+ CD45RO- T cells. The DNA of the CDR3 is TGTGCCAGCAGTTTATTCGGTGGGGGGACTGAAGCTTTCTTT. Amino acid sequence: CASSLFGGGTEAFF.